Shown below are 23 T cell receptor beta chains from a single sample sequenced in a study of identical twins. TCRdb re-analysed the 5' RACE reads in MiXCR, keeping a single row per CDR3 protein. The table lists a few hundred thousand distinct CDR3 sequences, about 13% of them singletons, with roughly 4.2% in the top ten. The data were also submitted as part of a second study, on yellow fever vaccine responses in identical twins.

Sequenced input: memory (CD45RO+) T cells sorted from blood. The receptors here all came from a woman between 18 and 29 years old in good health.

This clonotype occurred many times. The CDR3 DNA reads TGCAGTGCTGAATTTGGAGAGACCCAGTACTTC. This sequence encodes CSAEFGETQYF. The chain combines TRBV20-1 with TRBJ2-5, with D unresolved. The CDR3 loop spans 11 amino acids. Trimming pared 5 bases from V and 4 bases from J, leaving 8 bases between. Germline assignment: CDR1 DFQATT and CDR2 SNEGSKA (reference sequence).

V and J are TRBV7-9 and TRBJ1-6; 8 nucleotides match TRBD1. With 4 bases clipped from V and 7 bases from J, the junction kept 6 bases outside the gene matches. The germline V gene has CDR1 SEHNR and CDR2 FQNEAQ (reference sequence). CDR3 length equals 15 residues. CDR3 sequence (DNA): TGTGCCAGCAGCTCGGGACAGGCAGCGAATTCACCCCTCCACTTT. Its protein is CASSSGQAANSPLHF. The whole variable domain, filled in from reference TRBV7-9 and TRBJ1-6, reads DTGVSQNPRHKITKRGQNVTFRCDPISEHNRLYWYRQTLGQGPEFLTYFQNEAQLEKSRLLSDRFSAERPKGSFSTLEIQRTEQGDSAMYLCASSSGQAANSPLHFGNGTRLTVT.

This CDR3 reads CASSLLASNEQFF. The DNA for the CDR3 is TGTGCCAGCAGTTTACTAGCTTCCAATGAGCAGTTCTTC. The V call is TRBV12-3 or TRBV12-4, the J call TRBJ2-1; tentatively, D is TRBD2 (5 bases). The V gene lost 2 bases and the J gene lost 6 bases, with 8 bases spanning the gap. The CDR3 covers 13 residues.

This clonotype has at least ten counts. The chain joins TRBV6-2 or TRBV6-3 to TRBJ2-6; 9 bases match TRBD1. The CDR3 has 16 amino acids. The V and J ends lost 8 bases and 0 bases, in that order; junction bases with no gene match: 5. Germline CDR1 reads MNHEY; CDR2 reads SVGEGT. The CDR3: CASSGTGFSGANVLTF. The CDR3 DNA reads TGTGCCAGCTCCGGGACAGGGTTCTCTGGGGCCAACGTCCTGACTTTC.

This rearrangement joins TRBV7-9 to TRBJ1-4; no clear D. The CDR3 length is 13 residues. In germline, CDR1 is SEHNR, CDR2 FQNEAQ (reference sequence). Trimming took 5 bases from V and 2 from J, leaving 6 bases between them. CDR3 sequence (DNA): TGTGCCAGCAGCAGGGCTACTAATGAAAAACTGTTTTTT. Protein sequence: CASSRATNEKLFF.

The V and J genes are TRBV7-9 and TRBJ2-3; TRBD1 matches 8 bases. The V gene end was trimmed by 6 bases and the J gene end by 1 base; junction bases not matched to a gene: 6. Germline V gene lookup returns CDR1 SEHNR and CDR2 FQNEAQ (reference sequence). The CDR3 contains 15 residues. The CDR3 reads CASRVPGQGTDTQYF. The DNA for the CDR3 is TGTGCCAGCAGGGTTCCGGGACAGGGCACAGATACGCAGTATTTT.

This chain uses TRBV27 with TRBJ1-6; unclear D gene. Trimming cost V 6 bases and J 0 bases, with 3 bases left between them. The CDR3 sequence is 13 residues long. CDR1 and CDR2 from the germline V gene are MNHEY and SMNVEV (reference sequence). CDR3 DNA sequence: TGTGCCAGCAGGAGCTCCTATAATTCACCCCTCCACTTT. Amino acid sequence: CASRSSYNSPLHF.

This clonotype was detected many times. This CDR3 is CASSYYSGTSGGDTQYF. The DNA for the CDR3 is TGTGCCAGCAGTTACTATTCCGGGACTAGCGGGGGAGATACGCAGTATTTT. The genes are TRBV6-5 and TRBJ2-3, with 14 bases identical to TRBD2. After removal of 1 base from V and 5 bases from J, the junction contained 5 bases not matched to a gene. CDR1 and CDR2 from the germline V gene are MNHEY and SVGAGI. The CDR3 extends over 17 amino acids.

This clonotype was counted at least ten times. This sequence joins TRBV15 and TRBJ2-7; D call uncertain. This CDR3 is built from 13 residues. CDR1 is LNHNV, CDR2 YYDKDF, per germline (reference sequence). Between the trimmed V and J ends, which lost 4 bases and 3 bases, there was a span of 10 bases. In DNA form, the CDR3 reads TGTGCCACCAGCATAGAGGTAGACTACGAGCAGTACTTC. Protein product: CATSIEVDYEQYF. Full variable domain (missing parts from reference TRBV15 and TRBJ2-7): DAMVIQNPRYQVTQFGKPVTLSCSQTLNHNVMYWYQQKSSQAPKLLFHYYDKDFNNEADTPDNFQSRRPNTSFCFLDIRSPGLGDTAMYLCATSIEVDYEQYFGPGTRLTVT.

This clonotype was counted between two and nine times. The V call is TRBV29-1, the J call TRBJ2-2; 8 nucleotides align to TRBD2. V shed 0 bases, J shed 5 bases, and the junction held 8 bases outside the gene matches. Germline CDR1 reads SQVTM; CDR2 reads ANQGSEA. The CDR3 sequence is 16 residues long. For the CDR3, the DNA is TGCAGCGTTGAAGAGAAGGGACTAGTGGAGACCGGGGAGCTGTTTTTT. It is translated as CSVEEKGLVETGELFF.

This chain connects TRBV7-2 to TRBJ2-7, with a tentative D call TRBD1 (6 bases). Per germline, CDR1 SGHTA and CDR2 FQGNSA. Trimming removed 2 bases at V and 2 bases at J, with 10 bases between. CDR3 size: 14 residues. The CDR3: CASSLMTGPYEQYF. The CDR3 nucleotides are TGTGCCAGCAGCTTAATGACAGGACCCTACGAGCAGTACTTC.

The chain employs TRBV21-1 and TRBJ2-1. TRBV21-1 is recorded as a pseudogene. This CDR3 has 15 amino acids. The DNA of the CDR3 is TGTGCCAGCAGCAAATCTGGACCTTCCTACAATGAGCAGTTCTTC. This encodes CASSKSGPSYNEQFF.

Many counts were recorded for this clonotype. The chain uses TRBV6-2 or TRBV6-3 and TRBJ2-1, with TRBD2 matching 7 bases. The junction had 9 bases not matched to a gene; V was cut back by 0 bases and J by 4 bases. This CDR3 is built from 17 residues. Germline V CDR1 and CDR2: MNHEY, SVGEGT. The CDR3 loop reads CASSYSPASGIYNEQFF. The DNA of the CDR3 is TGTGCCAGCAGTTACTCCCCGGCTAGCGGTATATACAATGAGCAGTTCTTC.

This clonotype was seen more than once but under ten times. This sequence joins TRBV10-3 and TRBJ2-7; 12 bases fit TRBD1. CDR1 and CDR2 from the germline V gene are ENHRY and SYGVKD. Trimming at V came to 3 bases and at J to 6 bases, leaving 6 bases not matched to a gene. The length of the CDR3 is 15 residues. The CDR3 DNA follows: TGTGCCATCAGTGACCCGGGGACAGGGGGCGCCGAGCAGTACTTC. Its translation: CAISDPGTGGAEQYF.

This clonotype was found a few times. The chain has TRBV6-2 or TRBV6-3 and TRBJ2-7; D not resolved. The CDR3 has 13 amino acids. V lost 8 bases and J lost 1, with 12 bases in between. Germline V gene lookup returns CDR1 MNHEY and CDR2 SVGEGT. The CDR3 DNA sequence: TGTGCCAGCCGAAACACTGGATCCTACGAGCAGTACTTC. This gives the protein CASRNTGSYEQYF.

This chain uses TRBV7-2 with TRBJ1-2, with D maybe TRBD1 (5 bases). Between the trimmed V and J ends, which lost 3 bases and 4 bases, there was a span of 18 bases. CDR3 size: 16 residues. Germline loops: CDR1 SGHTA, CDR2 FQGNSA. The CDR3 loop reads CASSFVQAGGGYGYTF. CDR3 DNA: TGTGCCAGCAGCTTTGTACAGGCGGGGGGAGGCTATGGCTACACCTTC.

This clonotype occurred many times. This chain connects TRBV3-1 to TRBJ2-2; the match to TRBD1 covers 8 bases. Germline V gene lookup returns CDR1 LGHDT and CDR2 YNNKEL (reference sequence). This CDR3 comprises 15 residues. The V gene end was trimmed by 4 bases and the J gene end by 4 bases; junction bases not matched to a gene: 5. The CDR3 DNA follows: TGTGCCAGCAGCCTTAGCGACAGGGGCACCGGGGAGCTGTTTTTT. Protein sequence: CASSLSDRGTGELFF.

Turning to this clonotype: One end of the junction fails to match germline, which may point to a read error. The V and J genes are TRBV7-9 and TRBJ1-5, with D hard to call. The CDR3 spans 12 residues. CDR1 and CDR2 (germline): SEHNR, FQNEAQ (reference sequence). The CDR3 nucleotides read TGTGCCAGCAGCTTAGAGTCCGGAGGACTGTCATTT. Translation: CASSLESGGLSF.

This clonotype occurred many times. The gene calls are TRBV29-1 and TRBJ2-2; D gene uncertain. Germline loops: CDR1 SQVTM, CDR2 ANQGSEA. This CDR3 has 12 amino acids. V lost 6 bases and J lost 6, with 11 bases in between. The CDR3: CSVAPGPGELFF. The CDR3 DNA reads TGCAGCGTCGCCCCCGGCCCCGGGGAGCTGTTTTTT.

This clonotype turned up a few times. This chain links TRBV28 with TRBJ2-3; 11 bases line up with TRBD2. CDR1 MDHEN and CDR2 SYDVKM come from the germline V gene. V lost 4 bases and J lost 2; bases outside the gene matches: 11. The CDR3 covers 18 residues. The CDR3 sequence is CASSSGLAVYSSTDTQYF. DNA of the CDR3: TGTGCCAGCAGTTCGGGACTAGCGGTATACAGTTCCACAGATACGCAGTATTTT.

This clonotype was counted many times. The chain uses TRBV7-9 and TRBJ2-5; D may be TRBD2 (6 bases). CDR1 and CDR2 from the germline V gene are SEHNR and FQNEAQ (reference sequence). V was clipped by 1 base and J by 1 base, with 10 bases between them. This CDR3 is 15 amino acids long. CDR3 in DNA: TGTGCCAGCAGCTTAGGGGGGACTTCCCAAGAGACCCAGTACTTC. Its translation is CASSLGGTSQETQYF.

This clonotype was observed many times. The rearrangement uses TRBV7-2 and TRBJ2-3; unclear D gene. This CDR3 is 11 amino acids long. Germline V CDR1 and CDR2: SGHTA, FQGNSA. V shed 5 bases and J shed 8 bases, with 8 bases lying between them. As DNA, the CDR3 is TGTGCCAGCAGCCCGGGTGGTACGCAGTATTTT. It is translated as CASSPGGTQYF.

The V call is TRBV5-6, the J call TRBJ1-4, with TRBD1 matching 12 bases. The germline V gene encodes CDR1 SGHDT and CDR2 YYEEEE. With V trimmed by 3 bases and J by 7 bases, 10 bases remained unmatched. There are 17 residues in the CDR3. The CDR3 region is CASSSGTGGNYGEKLFF. CDR3 sequence (DNA): TGTGCCAGCAGCTCCGGGACAGGGGGCAACTATGGTGAAAAACTGTTTTTT.